This is a list of T cell receptor beta chains from one sample in a study of T cell repertoires in cytomegalovirus infection. TCRdb re-derived calls from the reads in MiXCR, one entry per CDR3 protein. This table holds roughly 720,000 distinct CDR3 sequences, approximately 40% found once. The sample comprised PBMCs. These receptors were taken from a human donor in good health (CMV status not recorded). Some clones in this sample may be carry-over from other donors' samples. Both conserved end residues are part of each CDR3. D genes are given only for firm matches. Size is omitted from some rows. Given values are once, few, many or a class for expanded clones.

clone_size j_call v_call d_call cdr3_nt cdr3_aa
. TRBJ2-7 TRBV2 . TGTGCCAGCATAACGACAGGAGGGCGCGAGCAGTACTTC CASITTGGREQYF
few TRBJ1-2 TRBV27 . TGTGCCAGCAGTTCGTATAACTATGGCTACACCTTC CASSSYNYGYTF
many TRBJ1-1 TRBV12-3/TRBV12-4 TRBD1 TGTGCCAGCAGTTGGGGACAGGGAAGGGGCACTGAAGCTTTCTTT CASSWGQGRGTEAFF
. TRBJ1-5 TRBV7-6 TRBD1 TGTGCCAGCAGCCGGACAGGCAACCAGGGGCCCCAGCATTTT CASSRTGNQGPQHF
many TRBJ1-2 TRBV27 TRBD1 TGTGCCAGCAGTCCGGGACAGGGGCGAGGCTACACCTTC CASSPGQGRGYTF
. TRBJ1-2 TRBV18 . TGTGCCAGCTCACCAGCCGGGGGGAACTATGGCTACACCTTC CASSPAGGNYGYTF
few TRBJ1-5 TRBV19 . TGTGCCAGTAGTATTATGCGGGGGAGCAATCAGCCCCAGCATTTT CASSIMRGSNQPQHF
. TRBJ1-4 TRBV7-6 TRBD1 TGTGCCAGCAGCCTCCAGGGGGGGGCGGGGGCTAATGAAAAACTGTTTTTT CASSLQGGAGANEKLFF
few TRBJ1-5 TRBV28 . TGTGCCAGCGGAGACTGGCTGGATAGCAATCAGCCCCAGCATTTT CASGDWLDSNQPQHF
. TRBJ1-1 TRBV19 . TGTGCCAGTAGTATAGATGAAGGGCTGACTGAAGCTTTCTTT CASSIDEGLTEAFF
few TRBJ2-2 TRBV6-4 . TGTGCCAGCAGAGGACACGCTAGCACCGGGGAGCTGTTTTTT CASRGHASTGELFF
once TRBJ2-7 TRBV2 . TGTGCCAGCAGTTCTCAGGGTCCCCATCCCTCCTACGAGCAGTACTTC CASSSQGPHPSYEQYF
. TRBJ2-3 TRBV20-1 TRBD2 TGCAGTGCTAGAGGGACTAGCGGGGGATATACGCAGTATTTT CSARGTSGGYTQYF
. TRBJ2-3 TRBV7-2 . TGTGCCAGCAGCTTAGTGGGAAGGGCCAGAGATACGCTGTATTTT CASSLVGRARDTLYF
many TRBJ1-1 TRBV7-2 . TGTGCCAGCAGCCCTCGGACTGAAGCTTTCTTT CASSPRTEAFF
. TRBJ2-3 TRBV4-1 . TGCGCCAGCAGCCGGGGTCTAGCAAGCACAGATACGCAGTATTTT CASSRGLASTDTQYF
. TRBJ1-3 TRBV6-6 . TGTGCCAGCAGTTTTCGCCGGGACGCCGGAAACACCATATATTTT CASSFRRDAGNTIYF
. TRBJ1-6 TRBV28 . TGTGCCAGCAGTTTAGGGTCGATCTCGCTCTCACCCCTCCACTTT CASSLGSISLSPLHF
. TRBJ2-2 TRBV19 TRBD2 TGTGCCAGCTCGACTAGCGGGGCGGTCGGGGAGCTGTTTTTT CASSTSGAVGELFF
once TRBJ1-5 TRBV10-3 . TGTGCCATCAGTGGGGATGGGGCCAATCAGCCCCAGCATTTT CAISGDGANQPQHF
. TRBJ1-5 TRBV28 . TGTGCCAGCAGTTTATTGCACTCAGGTCAGCCCCAGCATTTT CASSLLHSGQPQHF
. TRBJ2-7 TRBV7-9 . TGTGCCAGTAGAACAGGGAGCTCCTACGAGCAGTACTTC CASRTGSSYEQYF
few TRBJ1-2 TRBV28 . TGTGCCAGCAGTCCTCGAGGGACAACTAACTATGGCTACACCTTC CASSPRGTTNYGYTF
. TRBJ2-2 TRBV6-1 TRBD1 TGTGCCAGCAGTGAGGTGGACAGGCCCACCGGGGAGCTGTTTTTT CASSEVDRPTGELFF
. TRBJ1-5 TRBV20-1 . TGCAGTGCTCCCACAGGTCCCCTCGGCATCAATCAGCCCCAGCATTTT CSAPTGPLGINQPQHF
few TRBJ2-1 TRBV7-3 TRBD2 TGTGCCAGCAGCTCCAGACTAGCGGGGGGCCATGAGCAGTTCTTC CASSSRLAGGHEQFF
. TRBJ1-1 TRBV2 . TGTGCCAGCAGTGCCGACGTCCAAGCTGAAGCTTTCTTT CASSADVQAEAFF
. TRBJ1-2 TRBV7-9 . TGTGCCAGCAGCTTACGGGCGGCGAATGATCCCTACACCTTC CASSLRAANDPYTF
. TRBJ1-2 TRBV3-1 . TGTGCCAGCAGCCAAGGAAGGGTCAGGGCTAACTATGGCTACACCTTC CASSQGRVRANYGYTF
. TRBJ1-2 TRBV7-2 . TGTGCCAGCAGCTTCGGGGGGGGGGTCTTCTCTGGCTACACCTTC CASSFGGGVFSGYTF
. TRBJ2-7 TRBV5-1 TRBD2 TGCGCCAGACTTATTCTAGGCAGCGGGAGTCGAGCCTACGAGCAGTACTTC CARLILGSGSRAYEQYF
few TRBJ2-7 TRBV28 . TGTGCCAGCAGTGAGGGACAACTCTACGAGCAGTACTTC CASSEGQLYEQYF
few TRBJ1-1 TRBV5-1 . TGCGCCAGCAGCTTGGTTCGGTTATGGGTCACTGAAGCTTTCTTT CASSLVRLWVTEAFF
many TRBJ1-2 TRBV7-9 . TGTGCCAGCAGCCCGGGACTGAGTTATGGCTACACCTTC CASSPGLSYGYTF
. TRBJ1-2 TRBV15 TRBD1 TGTGCCACCAGCAGAGGCTTGGGACAGGGTCATGGTGGCTACACCTTC CATSRGLGQGHGGYTF
many TRBJ2-3 TRBV7-2 . TGTGCCAGCAGCTTAGCCTACCGGACAGATACGCAGTATTTT CASSLAYRTDTQYF
. TRBJ2-1 TRBV6-1 . TGTGCCAGCAGTTATAACGACCGGCGCGCCTACAATGAGCAGTTCTTC CASSYNDRRAYNEQFF
few TRBJ2-3 TRBV28 TRBD2 TGTGCCAGCAACTTAGCGGGGGGCTCCTTGGCGCAGTATTTT CASNLAGGSLAQYF
. TRBJ1-1 TRBV6-5 . TGTGCCAGCAGTTTGTCGGGGACTCTGAACACTGAAGCTTTCTTT CASSLSGTLNTEAFF
once TRBJ2-2 TRBV19 . TGTGCCAGTAGTATAGATTGGGCAGACGGCGGGGAGCTGTTTTTT CASSIDWADGGELFF
. TRBJ1-1 TRBV7-9 . TGTGCCAGCAGCTTAGATGGGCTGAACACTGCAGCTTTCTTT CASSLDGLNTAAFF
few TRBJ1-2 TRBV6-1 . TGTGCCAGCAGTTATGGGGGGTTCGGCTATGGCTACACCTTC CASSYGGFGYGYTF
. TRBJ2-5 TRBV7-9 . TGTGCCAGCAGCCGCCCTGACAGGATAGAGACCCAGTCCTTC CASSRPDRIETQSF
. TRBJ1-1 TRBV19 TRBD1 TGTGCCAGTAGTATGTCAGGGGGGACTGAAGCTTTATTT CASSMSGGTEALF
. TRBJ2-1 TRBV7-9 TRBD2 TGTGCCAGCAGCCATAGCGGGAGAGAGAATGAGCAGTTCTTC CASSHSGRENEQFF
many TRBJ2-5 TRBV10-3 . TGTGCCATCAGTGACCCGACGAAAGAGACCCAGTACTTC CAISDPTKETQYF
. TRBJ1-1 TRBV2 TRBD1 TGTGCCAGCACAGACAGGGGAAACACTGAAGCTTTCTTT CASTDRGNTEAFF
. TRBJ1-2 TRBV28 TRBD1 TGTGCCAGCAGTTTTCGACGAGACAGGGGAAGTAACTATGGCTACACCTTC CASSFRRDRGSNYGYTF
many TRBJ1-1 TRBV7-6 . TGTGCCAGCAGCCCTCACGGGTTGAGCGCGTGGAACACTGAAGCTTTCTTT CASSPHGLSAWNTEAFF
. TRBJ1-1 TRBV28 . TGTGCCAGCAGTTTATGGGGAGTAGCAGCTTTCTTT CASSLWGVAAFF
few TRBJ2-7 TRBV7-2 . TGTGCCAGCAGCTTTGAGTGGTACGAGCAGTACTTC CASSFEWYEQYF
many TRBJ2-7 TRBV7-2 . TGTGCCAGCAGCTTGATAGGGACATCCACTAACCCCTTAGACTACGAGCAGTACTTC CASSLIGTSTNPLDYEQYF
. TRBJ1-5 TRBV18 . TGTGCCAGCTCACCTCCTGGGGGGGCGGATCAGCCCCAGCATTTT CASSPPGGADQPQHF
. TRBJ2-1 TRBV14 . TGTGCCAGCAGCCATGTGCACGCGAGCTCCTACAATGAGCAGTTCTTC CASSHVHASSYNEQFF
few TRBJ1-6 TRBV7-8 . TGTGCCAGCAGCTTAGTTGGGGCAGGGGAGACGACCCTCCACTTT CASSLVGAGETTLHF
many TRBJ2-3 TRBV7-3 TRBD2 TGTGCCAGCAGCCCCAGCGGGGGAACAGATACGCAGTATTTT CASSPSGGTDTQYF
. TRBJ2-1 TRBV28 . TGTGCCAGCAGTTTAACGACCGACCATGAGCAGTTCTTC CASSLTTDHEQFF